This T cell receptor (beta chain) was found in a study of PD-L1 blockade in urothelial cancer. Study details: Patients' histories included 0 to 3 prior chemotherapy regimens. Study-level findings and limits: Survival was better when pretreatment blood TCR clonality fell below the median.

Measured with immunoSEQ multiplex PCR; TCRdb has only the in-frame clones, and not every one. This table has over 65,000 clones, 85% to 90% appearing once. The time point denotes: pretreatment peripheral blood. There are 15 residues in the CDR3. V was pared by 3 bases and J by 9 bases, with 12 bases of the junction left unmatched. Germline CDR1 reads SGHNT; CDR2 reads YYREEE (reference sequence). Comment on this clone: Its specificity is not known.

The source material was PBMCs, sampled around atezolizumab (anti-PD-L1) treatment. This TCR derives from a man aged 70 or older with urothelial cancer. The genes are TRBV5-4 and TRBJ2-1; 7 bases map to TRBD2. CDR3: CASSYRTSGAGEQFF. The CDR3 DNA reads as TGTGCCAGCAGCTATAGGACTAGTGGGGCCGGTGAGCAGTTCTTC. Supplemented by reference TRBV5-4 and TRBJ2-1, the full variable domain reads ETGVTQSPTHLIKTRGQQVTLRCSSQSGHNTVSWYQQALGQGPQFIFQYYREEENGRGNFPPRFSGLQFPNYSSELNVNALELDDSALYLCASSYRTSGAGEQFFGPGTRLTVL.